The 12 T cell receptor beta chains given below trace back to one sample, sequenced in a study of cytomegalovirus exposure and HLA in healthy donors. With 60 Vbeta and 13 Jbeta primers, the PCR was carried out. Sequenced by immunoSEQ multiplex PCR; TCRdb stores in-frame clones only, minus some. Of under 200,000 clones detected, about four fifths appear once; the ten largest clones hold 1.5%. The source material was PBMCs. Receptor source: a girl under 18 in good health and CMV-seropositive.

This clone was detected only once. This rearrangement joins TRBV7-9 to TRBJ1-2; possibly TRBD1 for D (6 bases). The CDR3 runs 16 residues. Germline loops: CDR1 SEHNR, CDR2 FQNEAQ (reference sequence). Deletions cut 1 base from V and 5 bases from J, with 17 bases between. The CDR3: CASSLGSGEGSYGYTF. CDR3 bases: TGTGCCAGCAGCTTAGGATCAGGGGAAGGATCGTATGGCTACACCTTC.

CDR3 residues: CASSRNRPDIQYF. CDR3 in DNA: TGTGCCAGCAGTAGGAACAGGCCGGACATTCAGTACTTC. J is TRBJ2-4 and V is TRBV2; TRBD1 is a possible D gene (5 bases). Trimming left V 5 bases short and J 8 bases short, with 13 bases between. Germline assignment: CDR1 SNHLY and CDR2 FYNNEI. This CDR3 is built from 13 residues. Filled out from reference TRBV2 and TRBJ2-4, the complete variable domain reads EPEVTQTPSHQVTQMGQEVILRCVPISNHLYFYWYRQILGQKVEFLVSFYNNEISEKSEIFDDQFSVERPDGSNFTLKIRSTKLEDSAMYFCASSRNRPDIQYFGAGTRLSVL.

The sample holds one count of this clone. J is TRBJ2-3 and V is TRBV19; TRBD2 might be the D (5 bases). Germline CDR1 is LNHDA and CDR2 is SQIVND (reference sequence). The CDR3 has 13 amino acids. Trimming removed 3 bases from V and 7 bases from J, with 11 bases in between. The CDR3 sequence: CASSIGAEHTQYF. CDR3 in DNA: TGTGCCAGTAGTATTGGAGCGGAGCATACGCAGTATTTT.

The chain recombines TRBV11-2 with TRBJ2-7, with TRBD2 as a possible D gene (5 bases). Germline V gene data show CDR1 as SGHAT and CDR2 as FQNNGV. With 4 bases removed from V and 3 bases from J, the gap between germline ends came to 16 bases. The CDR3 spans 15 residues. CDR3 DNA: TGTGCCAGCAGCTCTCCCCGGGATTATGACTACGAGCAGTACTTC. Amino acid sequence: CASSSPRDYDYEQYF.

The V and J genes are TRBV27 and TRBJ2-7, with TRBD1 identical over 7 bases. This CDR3 has 14 residues. J gave up 3 bases and V 2 bases, and 4 bases lay outside the gene matches. Germline V gene sequence: CDR1 MNHEY, CDR2 SMNVEV (reference sequence). The CDR3 region has the DNA TGTGCCAGCAGTTTAAGGGGGCTTAGCTACGAGCAGTACTTC. It specifies CASSLRGLSYEQYF.

The chain carries TRBV7-2 and TRBJ2-7; D call uncertain. V lost 3 bases to trimming and J lost 3 bases, with 12 bases between them. CDR3 length: 14 amino acids. CDR1 SGHTA and CDR2 FQGNSA come from the germline V gene. The CDR3 nucleotides are TGTGCCAGCAGCTTCCGCATCGGAGACTACGAGCAGTACTTC. Amino acid sequence: CASSFRIGDYEQYF. The entire variable domain, with the rest obtained from reference TRBV7-2 and TRBJ2-7, is as follows: GAGVSQSPSNKVTEKGKDVELRCDPISGHTALYWYRQSLGQGLEFLIYFQGNSAPDKSGLPSDRFSAERTGGSVSTLTIQRTQQEDSAVYLCASSFRIGDYEQYFGPGTRLTVT.

The CDR3 reads CASSPEVETQYF. CDR3 nucleotide sequence: TGCGCCAGCAGCCCGGAGGTAGAGACCCAGTACTTC. V and J are TRBV5-1 and TRBJ2-5, with D perhaps matching TRBD2 (5 bases). CDR3 length: 12 amino acids. Per germline, CDR1 SGHRS and CDR2 YFSETQ. Trimming took off 4 bases at V and 4 bases at J, with 8 bases between the two ends.

The chain recombines TRBV5-1 with TRBJ2-7; TRBD2 matches at 8 bases. J gave up 7 bases and V 0 bases, and 9 bases lay outside the gene matches. This CDR3 is built from 15 residues. CDR1 and CDR2 (germline): SGHRS, YFSETQ. CDR3 protein: CASSLGGGGTQEQYF. CDR3 nucleotide sequence: TGCGCCAGCAGCTTGGGGGGCGGGGGGACTCAAGAGCAGTACTTC.

The V gene is TRBV5-1, the J gene TRBJ2-7; D might be TRBD1 (6 bases). Deletions cut 3 bases from V and 2 bases from J, with 9 bases between. This CDR3 contains 13 residues. Germline V gene sequence: CDR1 SGHRS, CDR2 YFSETQ. In DNA, the CDR3 is TGCGCCAGCAGCTGGGACATTACCTACGAGCAGTACTTC. This codes for CASSWDITYEQYF.

The chain carries TRBV19 and TRBJ1-1; D is uncertain. V gave up 5 bases and J gave up 1 base, with 8 bases separating them. Germline V gives CDR1 LNHDA, CDR2 SQIVND (reference sequence). There are 13 residues in the CDR3. The CDR3: CASSWATNTEAFF. The CDR3 DNA sequence: TGTGCCAGTAGTTGGGCTACGAACACTGAAGCTTTCTTT.

This chain uses TRBV6-1 with TRBJ2-1, with TRBD2 identical over 9 bases. CDR3 length equals 15 residues. Germline V gene lookup returns CDR1 MNHNS and CDR2 SASEGT. V shed 2 bases, J shed 7 bases, and the junction held 6 bases outside the gene matches. The CDR3 DNA is TGTGCCAGCAGTGAAATAGCGGGGGCGAGTAATGAGCAGTTCTTC. Translating gives CASSEIAGASNEQFF.

This clone was detected only once. A read error may produce the germline difference seen at one junction end. The chain employs TRBV4-3 and TRBJ2-3; D remains unclear. CDR1 LGHNA and CDR2 YSLEER come from the germline V gene. The length of the CDR3 is 18 residues. The CDR3 coding sequence is TGCGCCAGCGGCCAAGAAACCCCACCAGACTCTAGCACAGATACGCAGTATTTT. Translating gives CASGQETPPDSSTDTQYF.